This is a list of T cell receptor beta chains from one sample in a study of graft-versus-host responses after intestinal transplantation. Antigens of these TCRs are unknown. The data were produced by immunoSEQ multiplex PCR, yet TCRdb's version contains in-frame clones alone and is incomplete. Counted here are about 90,000 clones, about nine tenths occurring once; the ten biggest clones make up about 0.28%. The specimen was unstimulated CD4+ T cells sorted from spleen or lymph node cells, collected before intestinal transplant. The receptors stem from a human donor who received an intestinal transplant. Both conserved end residues are part of each CDR3. A D gene is named only where the DNA matches it firmly. Rows give clone size only sometimes, using once, few, many, or a class for an expanded clone.

v_gene: TRBV7-7
abundance: NA
d_gene: NA
j_gene: TRBJ1-3
CDR3nt: TGTGCCAGCAGCTCGTACCCCCCAGGGGAAGGAAACACCATATATTTT
CDR3aa: CASSSYPPGEGNTIYF

v_gene: TRBV28
abundance: NA
d_gene: NA
j_gene: TRBJ1-3
CDR3nt: TGTGCCAGCAGTTTATCTGACTCTGGAAACACCATATATTTT
CDR3aa: CASSLSDSGNTIYF

v_gene: TRBV6-1
abundance: once
d_gene: NA
j_gene: TRBJ1-5
CDR3nt: TGTGCCAGCAGTGAAGCGTGGAGTGGTCAGCCCCAGCATTTT
CDR3aa: CASSEAWSGQPQHF

v_gene: TRBV2
abundance: NA
d_gene: NA
j_gene: TRBJ1-5
CDR3nt: TGTGCCAGCAGTAAAGCGCCAAGACCCCAGCATTTT
CDR3aa: CASSKAPRPQHF

v_gene: TRBV5-1
abundance: NA
d_gene: NA
j_gene: TRBJ1-6
CDR3nt: TGCGCCAGCCGCGGCGATACTAATTCACCCCTCCACTTT
CDR3aa: CASRGDTNSPLHF

v_gene: TRBV28
abundance: NA
d_gene: TRBD1
j_gene: TRBJ1-2
CDR3nt: TGTGCCAGCAGTTTAGGGACAGGGGAAGGCCCAAATAACTATGGCTACACCTTC
CDR3aa: CASSLGTGEGPNNYGYTF

v_gene: TRBV5-1
abundance: NA
d_gene: NA
j_gene: TRBJ1-2
CDR3nt: TGCGCCAGCAGCTCATGGCGCAGGGAGGACTATGGCTACACCTTC
CDR3aa: CASSSWRREDYGYTF

v_gene: TRBV6-5
abundance: NA
d_gene: NA
j_gene: TRBJ1-1
CDR3nt: TGTGCCACTATCGGGACGCCGAACACTGAAGCTTTCTTT
CDR3aa: CATIGTPNTEAFF

v_gene: TRBV6-5
abundance: NA
d_gene: TRBD1
j_gene: TRBJ1-2
CDR3nt: TGTGCCAGCAGTTCCTCCGGGACAGGGGGCTCTGGCTACACCTTC
CDR3aa: CASSSSGTGGSGYTF

v_gene: TRBV2
abundance: NA
d_gene: NA
j_gene: TRBJ1-5
CDR3nt: TGTGCCAGCAGCGCCGACGGGCGCAATCAGCCCCAGCATTTT
CDR3aa: CASSADGRNQPQHF

v_gene: TRBV19
abundance: few
d_gene: NA
j_gene: TRBJ2-2
CDR3nt: TGTGCCAGTAGAGAGGGCGGGGAGCTGTTTTTT
CDR3aa: CASREGGELFF

v_gene: TRBV5-1
abundance: NA
d_gene: NA
j_gene: TRBJ1-1
CDR3nt: TGCGCCAGCAGCTTGGGGCTGAACACTGAAGCTTTCTTT
CDR3aa: CASSLGLNTEAFF

v_gene: TRBV12-5
abundance: NA
d_gene: TRBD1
j_gene: TRBJ1-1
CDR3nt: TGTGCTACCCGACAGGGAACCATGAACACTGAAGCTTTCTTT
CDR3aa: CATRQGTMNTEAFF

v_gene: TRBV6-1
abundance: NA
d_gene: NA
j_gene: TRBJ1-4
CDR3nt: TGTGCCAGCCGCCGCCGGGGGGCCGGGGAAAAACTGTTTTTT
CDR3aa: CASRRRGAGEKLFF

v_gene: TRBV5-1
abundance: NA
d_gene: NA
j_gene: TRBJ2-2
CDR3nt: TGCGCCAGCAGCCTTAGACAGCCCGCGAACACCGGGGAGCTGTTTTTT
CDR3aa: CASSLRQPANTGELFF

v_gene: TRBV30
abundance: NA
d_gene: NA
j_gene: TRBJ2-2
CDR3nt: TGTGCCTGGAGCCGACAGGTGGACGGGGAGCTGTTTTTT
CDR3aa: CAWSRQVDGELFF

v_gene: TRBV6-1
abundance: NA
d_gene: NA
j_gene: TRBJ2-7
CDR3nt: TGTGCCAGCAGTGAACAGCTCTCGGGCGAGCAGTACTTC
CDR3aa: CASSEQLSGEQYF

v_gene: TRBV5-1
abundance: NA
d_gene: NA
j_gene: TRBJ2-6
CDR3nt: TGCGCCAGCAGCCCGCCTGTCTCCTTAGGGGCCAACGTCCTGACTTTC
CDR3aa: CASSPPVSLGANVLTF

v_gene: TRBV7-2
abundance: NA
d_gene: NA
j_gene: TRBJ2-2
CDR3nt: TGTGCCAGCAGCTTTGACTCGGGGACCGGGGAGCTGTTTTTT
CDR3aa: CASSFDSGTGELFF

v_gene: TRBV4-1
abundance: NA
d_gene: NA
j_gene: TRBJ1-2
CDR3nt: TGCGCCAGCAGCCAAAGTCAGGGCCTGGATGGCTACACCTTC
CDR3aa: CASSQSQGLDGYTF

v_gene: TRBV7-8
abundance: NA
d_gene: TRBD2
j_gene: TRBJ2-1
CDR3nt: TGTGCCAGCAGTGTCCGGGGACTAGCGAGTTACAATGAGCAGTTCTTC
CDR3aa: CASSVRGLASYNEQFF

v_gene: TRBV28
abundance: once
d_gene: NA
j_gene: TRBJ2-5
CDR3nt: TGTGCCAGCAGTTTATTACGGAGGGGAGGAGAGACCCAGTACTTC
CDR3aa: CASSLLRRGGETQYF

v_gene: TRBV6-5
abundance: NA
d_gene: NA
j_gene: TRBJ1-3
CDR3nt: TGTGCCAGCAGCTATTCCAGAGGAGCGGACACCATATATTTT
CDR3aa: CASSYSRGADTIYF

v_gene: TRBV29-1
abundance: few
d_gene: NA
j_gene: TRBJ2-1
CDR3nt: TGCAGCTCACGAGGCTTCCCCCCCCCGAATGAGCAGTTCTTC
CDR3aa: CSSRGFPPPNEQFF

v_gene: TRBV5-1
abundance: NA
d_gene: TRBD2
j_gene: TRBJ2-7
CDR3nt: TGCGCCAGCAGCTGGGGGGGACTAGCGGGAGCATCAAGCTCCTACGAGCAGTACTTC
CDR3aa: CASSWGGLAGASSSYEQYF

v_gene: TRBV27
abundance: NA
d_gene: NA
j_gene: TRBJ1-1
CDR3nt: TGTGCCAGCAGACCGGGATCAAGATTCTCGAGCACTGAAGCTTTCTTT
CDR3aa: CASRPGSRFSSTEAFF

v_gene: TRBV5-1
abundance: NA
d_gene: TRBD2
j_gene: TRBJ2-1
CDR3nt: TGCGCCAGCAGCTCACGACTAGCGGGAGGGTACTCCTACAATGAGCAGTTCTTC
CDR3aa: CASSSRLAGGYSYNEQFF

v_gene: TRBV15
abundance: NA
d_gene: TRBD2
j_gene: TRBJ2-1
CDR3nt: TGTGCCACCAGCAGATCTCAAGGCGGGAGCCGGCGGGAGCAGTTCTTC
CDR3aa: CATSRSQGGSRREQFF

v_gene: TRBV28
abundance: NA
d_gene: TRBD1
j_gene: TRBJ1-5
CDR3nt: TGTGCCAGCAGAACCGGGACAGAGAGCAATCAGCCCCAGCATTTT
CDR3aa: CASRTGTESNQPQHF

v_gene: TRBV19
abundance: NA
d_gene: NA
j_gene: TRBJ2-1
CDR3nt: TGTGCCAGTAGTATTTGGTACGGGACTTACAATGAGCAGTTCTTC
CDR3aa: CASSIWYGTYNEQFF

v_gene: TRBV27
abundance: NA
d_gene: NA
j_gene: TRBJ2-7
CDR3nt: TGTGCCAGCAGTTCGACCTACGAGCAGTACTTC
CDR3aa: CASSSTYEQYF

v_gene: TRBV6-4
abundance: NA
d_gene: TRBD2
j_gene: TRBJ2-7
CDR3nt: TGTGCCAGCTTTCCGGGGGGGAGGGCCTACGAGCAGTACTTC
CDR3aa: CASFPGGRAYEQYF

v_gene: TRBV29-1
abundance: NA
d_gene: TRBD2
j_gene: TRBJ2-2
CDR3nt: TGCAGCGTTTGGGGGCTAGCGGGAGGACTCACCGGGGAGCTGTTTTTT
CDR3aa: CSVWGLAGGLTGELFF

v_gene: TRBV5-1
abundance: NA
d_gene: NA
j_gene: TRBJ1-4
CDR3nt: TGCGCCAGCAGCTTTGACGCGTTGGCTAATGAAAAACTGTTTTTT
CDR3aa: CASSFDALANEKLFF

v_gene: TRBV6-5
abundance: NA
d_gene: NA
j_gene: TRBJ1-5
CDR3nt: TGTGCCAGCAGTTACACGAGCAATCAGCCCCAGCATTTT
CDR3aa: CASSYTSNQPQHF

v_gene: TRBV30
abundance: NA
d_gene: TRBD1
j_gene: TRBJ1-5
CDR3nt: TGTGCCTGGAGTGTACGGGGACAGGGGGATCAGCCCCAGCATTTT
CDR3aa: CAWSVRGQGDQPQHF

v_gene: TRBV2
abundance: NA
d_gene: TRBD2
j_gene: TRBJ2-7
CDR3nt: TGTGCCAGCAGTGAAAGGACCGGGACTAGCGGGCAAAGCTCCTACGAGCAGTACTTC
CDR3aa: CASSERTGTSGQSSYEQYF

v_gene: TRBV28
abundance: NA
d_gene: TRBD2
j_gene: TRBJ2-7
CDR3nt: TGTGCCAGCAAAGGGACTAGCGGGAGAAGTCGCGAGCAGTACTTC
CDR3aa: CASKGTSGRSREQYF

v_gene: TRBV28
abundance: NA
d_gene: TRBD1
j_gene: TRBJ1-2
CDR3nt: TGTGCCAGCAGTATAACCGGGACAGGGGGCTTCGATGGCTACACCTTC
CDR3aa: CASSITGTGGFDGYTF

v_gene: TRBV14
abundance: NA
d_gene: NA
j_gene: TRBJ2-1
CDR3nt: TGTGCCAGCAGCCAAGGAGGGAGGCAGTTCTTC
CDR3aa: CASSQGGRQFF

v_gene: TRBV7-6
abundance: NA
d_gene: NA
j_gene: TRBJ1-1
CDR3nt: TGTGCCAGCAGCTTAGTAGGCAGTGAAGCTTTCTTT
CDR3aa: CASSLVGSEAFF

v_gene: TRBV5-4
abundance: NA
d_gene: TRBD2
j_gene: TRBJ2-5
CDR3nt: TGTGCCAGCAGCTTGTACGGGAGGGAGACCCAGTACTTC
CDR3aa: CASSLYGRETQYF

v_gene: TRBV7-2
abundance: NA
d_gene: NA
j_gene: TRBJ2-7
CDR3nt: TGTGCCAGCAGCTTAGTCGGGGAGTTCGAGCAGTACTTC
CDR3aa: CASSLVGEFEQYF

v_gene: TRBV28
abundance: NA
d_gene: TRBD1
j_gene: TRBJ2-7
CDR3nt: TGTGCCAGCCTCAGGGGGGGGACAGGGACGGGCGAGCAGTACTTC
CDR3aa: CASLRGGTGTGEQYF

v_gene: TRBV6-1
abundance: NA
d_gene: TRBD2
j_gene: TRBJ2-3
CDR3nt: TGTGCCAGCAGTGAGATCCCTCTGGGACGCGGGAGGGCCGGCGATACGCAGTATTTT
CDR3aa: CASSEIPLGRGRAGDTQYF

v_gene: TRBV19
abundance: NA
d_gene: TRBD1
j_gene: TRBJ2-1
CDR3nt: TGTGCCAGTAGTAATGCCGGGACAGGGGCCTACAATGAGCAGTTCTTC
CDR3aa: CASSNAGTGAYNEQFF